The 2 T cell receptor beta chains below were found in one sample sequenced in a study of metastatic and nonmetastatic thyroid tumors. TCRdb used MiXCR to call clones anew from the PCR reads. The table records 30,000 to 35,000 clones, roughly a third of them present only once. Among the patients, none had received any treatment before thyroid surgery. Sequenced material: tumor tissue. The receptors come from a female donor with papillary thyroid cancer or a benign thyroid nodule (not recorded which). Some clones in this sample may be carry-over from other donors' samples.

CDR3 loop: CASSDGQGGSEQYF. The CDR3 nucleotides are TGTGCCAGCAGTGACGGACAGGGTGGGTCGGAGCAGTACTTC. The chain combines TRBV6-1 with TRBJ2-7; 8 nucleotides line up with TRBD1. Trimming cost V 3 bases and J 7 bases; bases outside gene matches: 8. The CDR3 is 14 residues long. Germline loops: CDR1 MNHNS, CDR2 SASEGT.

This chain joins TRBV6-1 and TRBJ2-2; the D call may be TRBD1 or TRBD2 (7 bases each). V lost 11 bases and J lost 6, with 22 bases in between. This CDR3 is 15 amino acids long. In germline, CDR1 is MNHNS, CDR2 SASEGT. DNA of the CDR3: TGTGCCGGCACCCCAGGGGGGGGTCGGGCCGGGGAGCTGTTTTTT. Its protein product is CAGTPGGGRAGELFF.